The next 32 T cell receptor beta chains were all read from a single sample in a study of shared clonotypes between healthy human individuals. TCRdb keeps only in-frame clones here, not all; method: immunoSEQ multiplex PCR. The sample lists 2 million to 2.5 million clones, 85% to 95% occurring once. Sample: naive CD4+ T cells from PBMCs. Subset here: CD45RA+ positively selected. These receptor sequences come from a man aged 18 to 35 in good health. Some clones in this sample may be carry-over from other donors' samples.

As to this clone: The sample contains more than one DNA sequence encoding this CDR3. The CDR3 reads CASSLDRNTDTQYF. The CDR3, as DNA: TGTGCCAGCAGCTTGGACAGGAACACAGATACGCAGTATTTT. V is TRBV7-9 and J is TRBJ2-3, with 7 positions matching TRBD1. Germline trimming cut 3 bases from V and 2 bases from J; bases unmatched to any gene: 2. The CDR3 is made up of 14 amino acids. The germline V gene has CDR1 SEHNR and CDR2 FQNEAQ (reference sequence).

This sequence joins TRBV19 and TRBJ1-5, with D perhaps TRBD1 (6 bases). V was cut by 3 bases and J by 7 bases, with 16 bases left in between. Germline CDR1 reads LNHDA; CDR2 reads SQIVND (reference sequence). The CDR3 extends over 15 amino acids. This CDR3 is CASSILSGGGQPQHF. The CDR3 DNA reads as TGTGCCAGTAGTATCTTGTCCGGGGGCGGGCAGCCCCAGCATTTT. The entire variable domain, with the rest obtained from reference TRBV19 and TRBJ1-5, is as follows: DGGITQSPKYLFRKEGQNVTLSCEQNLNHDAMYWYRQDPGQGLRLIYYSQIVNDFQKGDIAEGYSVSREKKESFPLTVTSAQKNPTAFYLCASSILSGGGQPQHFGDGTRLSIL.

The chain has TRBV27 and TRBJ2-5; 9 bases match TRBD2. Germline CDR1 and CDR2: MNHEY and SMNVEV (reference sequence). This CDR3 comprises 14 residues. J lost 6 bases, V lost 5 bases, and 7 bases had no gene match. CDR3 nucleotides: TGTGCCAGCAGTCCGCTAGCGGGAAAACAGACCCAGTACTTC. Translating gives CASSPLAGKQTQYF.

In the case of this clone: The same CDR3 can be traced to other DNA sequences in this sample. The chain links TRBV10-3 to TRBJ2-7; D unclear. Germline CDR1 and CDR2: ENHRY and SYGVKD. Trimming removed 4 bases at V and 3 bases at J, with 7 bases between. The length of the CDR3 is 12 residues. CDR3 amino acids: CAISGQGYEQYF. The CDR3 DNA reads as TGTGCCATCAGTGGCCAAGGCTACGAGCAGTACTTC.

The genes are TRBV19 and TRBJ2-1; the D gene could be TRBD1 or TRBD2 (5 bases each). CDR1 and CDR2 from the germline V gene are LNHDA and SQIVND (reference sequence). The CDR3 has 15 residues. The V gene lost 3 bases and the J gene lost 10 bases, with 19 bases spanning the gap. CDR3 loop: CASSILRGPRGEQFF. In DNA, the CDR3 is TGTGCCAGTAGTATTTTACGGGGTCCCCGGGGCGAGCAGTTCTTC. The full variable domain, completed using reference TRBV19 and TRBJ2-1, is DGGITQSPKYLFRKEGQNVTLSCEQNLNHDAMYWYRQDPGQGLRLIYYSQIVNDFQKGDIAEGYSVSREKKESFPLTVTSAQKNPTAFYLCASSILRGPRGEQFFGPGTRLTVL.

On this clone: Other DNA sequences in the sample encode the same CDR3. As DNA, the CDR3 is TGTGCCAGCAGTGAAGCAACGGGGGGGAGCTATGGCTACACCTTC. It translates to CASSEATGGSYGYTF. The chain is built from TRBV6-1 and TRBJ1-2, with D possibly matching TRBD1 (5 bases). The CDR3 has 15 residues. The V end was cut by 0 bases, the J end by 4 bases, with 12 bases between. Germline lookup yields CDR1 MNHNS and CDR2 SASEGT.

The CDR3 DNA follows: TGTGCCAGCAGGGCAGGGGGGAGTCAGCCCCAGCATTTT. This gives the protein CASRAGGSQPQHF. The rearrangement uses TRBV28 and TRBJ1-5; 7 nucleotides line up with TRBD1. Trimming removed 6 bases from V and 6 bases from J; junction bases left unmatched: 5. This CDR3 is built from 13 residues. In germline, CDR1 is MDHEN, CDR2 SYDVKM. Drawing the rest from reference TRBV28 and TRBJ1-5, the complete variable domain is DVKVTQSSRYLVKRTGEKVFLECVQDMDHENMFWYRQDPGLGLRLIYFSYDVKMKEKGDIPEGYSVSREKKERFSLILESASTNQTSMYLCASRAGGSQPQHFGDGTRLSIL.

This chain joins TRBV21-1 and TRBJ1-5; TRBD1 is the table's D call, not checked against the DNA. TRBV21-1 is a documented pseudogene. This CDR3 spans 13 amino acids. CDR3 protein: CASSANRYQPQHF. The CDR3 DNA reads TGTGCCAGCAGCGCAAACAGGTATCAGCCCCAGCATTTT.

This chain joins TRBV5-5 and TRBJ1-2; perhaps TRBD1 as D (6 bases). The CDR3 has 14 residues. Between the trimmed V and J ends, which lost 3 bases and 6 bases, there was a span of 15 bases. Germline V CDR1 and CDR2: SGHKS, YYEKEE (reference sequence). DNA for the CDR3: TGTGCCAGCAGCTCAGGACAGCCGGGGGATGGCTACACCTTC. Translating it yields CASSSGQPGDGYTF.

The chain has TRBV7-8 and TRBJ1-2; the D is unclear. V lost 1 base and J lost 4, with 25 bases in between. Germline V gene sequence: CDR1 SGHVS, CDR2 FQNEAQ. This CDR3 comprises 19 residues. CDR3 sequence (DNA): TGTGCCAGCAGCTTAGTGGGCCCCAAATTGAGAGCTGTATTCTATGGCTACACCTTC. This translates into CASSLVGPKLRAVFYGYTF. The full variable domain, in which reference TRBV7-8 and TRBJ1-2 provide the parts outside the CDR3, is GAGVSQSPRYKVAKRGQDVALRCDPISGHVSLFWYQQALGQGPEFLTYFQNEAQLDKSGLPSDRFFAERPEGSVSTLKIQRTQQEDSAVYLCASSLVGPKLRAVFYGYTFGSGTRLTVV.

The genes are TRBV5-1 and TRBJ1-2; D remains ambiguous. Trimming removed 0 bases from V and 8 bases from J, with 17 bases in between. This CDR3 has 15 residues. Germline loops: CDR1 SGHRS, CDR2 YFSETQ. The chain's CDR3 is CASSLGSPGKGGYTF. CDR3 nucleotides: TGCGCCAGCAGCTTGGGTTCCCCGGGGAAAGGCGGCTACACCTTC.

This chain joins TRBV28 and TRBJ2-2, with D perhaps TRBD2 (5 bases). The CDR3 has 15 amino acids. The germline CDR1 and CDR2 sequences are MDHEN and SYDVKM. With 4 bases removed from V and 4 bases from J, the gap between germline ends came to 13 bases. In nucleotides, the CDR3 is TGTGCCAGCAGTTCGGGCTCCCGGGGCACCGGGGAGCTGTTTTTT. It encodes CASSSGSRGTGELFF.

This chain joins TRBV5-1 and TRBJ1-1; a possible D gene is TRBD1 (6 bases). The V gene's germline CDR1 is SGHRS and CDR2 YFSETQ. CDR3 length: 14 amino acids. V was clipped by 4 bases and J by 6 bases, with 16 bases between them. The CDR3 DNA is TGCGCCAGCAGCGTGGTACAGGGAGGGTCTGAAGCTTTCTTT. Protein product: CASSVVQGGSEAFF. The complete variable domain, with remaining parts taken from reference TRBV5-1 and TRBJ1-1, reads KAGVTQTPRYLIKTRGQQVTLSCSPISGHRSVSWYQQTPGQGLQFLFEYFSETQRNKGNFPGRFSGRQFSNSRSEMNVSTLELGDSALYLCASSVVQGGSEAFFGQGTRLTVV.

This chain uses TRBV5-8 with TRBJ1-3, with TRBD1 matching 10 bases. Per the germline V gene, CDR1 is SGHTS and CDR2 is YDEGEE. V trimming: 3 bases; J trimming: 4 bases; junction bases outside the gene matches: 1. The CDR3 has 14 residues. Here the CDR3 DNA reads TGTGCCAGCAGCTCGGACAGGGGGGGAAACACCATATATTTT. It translates to CASSSDRGGNTIYF.

This chain connects TRBV21-1 to TRBJ2-1; no DNA check was done on the table's D call, TRBD2. TRBV21-1 is a pseudogene. This CDR3 is built from 14 residues. The CDR3 loop is CASRTSGGRNEQFF. In DNA form, the CDR3 reads TGTGCCAGCAGGACTAGCGGGGGGCGCAATGAGCAGTTCTTC.

The chain couples TRBV11-2 to TRBJ2-1; 8 bases map to TRBD2. CDR3 length: 16 amino acids. Trimming removed 4 bases from V and 7 bases from J; junction bases left unmatched: 12. Germline lookup yields CDR1 SGHAT and CDR2 FQNNGV. In DNA form, the CDR3 reads TGTGCCAGCAGCTCCAGCCGCGGCGGGAGGATGAATGAGCAGTTCTTC. Amino acid sequence: CASSSSRGGRMNEQFF. The variable domain in full, with the rest retrieved from reference TRBV11-2 and TRBJ2-1, is EAGVAQSPRYKIIEKRQSVAFWCNPISGHATLYWYQQILGQGPKLLIQFQNNGVVDDSQLPKDRFSAERLKGVDSTLKIQPAKLEDSAVYLCASSSSRGGRMNEQFFGPGTRLTVL.

The V call is TRBV29-1, the J call TRBJ2-7; 15 positions match TRBD2. Germline V gene data show CDR1 as SQVTM and CDR2 as ANQGSEA. The ends lost 2 bases at V and 4 bases at J; junction bases unmatched: 6. The CDR3 has 16 amino acids. The CDR3 protein is CSVELTGTSGRYEQYF. The CDR3 region has the DNA TGCAGCGTTGAACTCACCGGGACTAGCGGGAGGTACGAGCAGTACTTC.

The rearrangement links TRBV9 to TRBJ1-6; 8 nucleotides line up with TRBD1. Germline V CDR1 and CDR2: SGDLS, YYNGEE. This CDR3 comprises 14 residues. Unmatched junction bases numbered 6, after V lost 4 bases and J lost 9 bases. CDR3 nucleotide sequence: TGTGCCAGCAGCCCAGGGGGCTTTGGTTCACCCCTCCACTTT. It specifies CASSPGGFGSPLHF.

About this clone: Other DNA sequences within the sample encode an identical CDR3. The chain carries TRBV5-6 and TRBJ2-1; D gene ambiguous. The ends were cut back, 0 bases at V and 0 bases at J, with 10 bases in the middle. This CDR3 contains 16 residues. Germline V CDR1 and CDR2: SGHDT, YYEEEE. DNA of the CDR3: TGTGCCAGCAGCTTGGCAGGCCTTAGCTCCTACAATGAGCAGTTCTTC. Translation: CASSLAGLSSYNEQFF.

The chain is built from TRBV27 and TRBJ2-4, with 9 positions matching TRBD1. Germline trimming cut 0 bases from V and 16 bases from J; bases unmatched to any gene: 10. The CDR3 is made up of 14 amino acids. The V gene's germline CDR1 is MNHEY and CDR2 SMNVEV (reference sequence). The CDR3 here is CASSLSGTGSIAYF. The CDR3 DNA sequence: TGTGCCAGCAGTTTATCTGGGACAGGGTCGATCGCCTACTTC.

The V and J genes are TRBV7-9 and TRBJ1-1; 10 bases are a match to TRBD1. With V trimmed by 5 bases and J by 0 bases, 6 bases remained unmatched. The CDR3 runs to 16 residues. Germline loops: CDR1 SEHNR, CDR2 FQNEAQ (reference sequence). CDR3 loop: CASSTGTGELNTEAFF. CDR3 DNA: TGTGCCAGCAGCACCGGGACAGGGGAGTTGAACACTGAAGCTTTCTTT.

This chain links TRBV5-5 with TRBJ2-5; the match to TRBD2 covers 7 bases. Trimming removed 0 bases from V and 2 bases from J; junction bases left unmatched: 7. Germline assignment: CDR1 SGHKS and CDR2 YYEKEE (reference sequence). CDR3 length equals 16 residues. CDR3 nucleotide sequence: TGTGCCAGCAGCTTGGGACTAGCCTTTTCTCAAGAGACCCAGTACTTC. Its protein product is CASSLGLAFSQETQYF.

The chain joins TRBV5-4 to TRBJ2-2; no definite D call. CDR3 length: 15 residues. Germline-derived CDR1 and CDR2 are SGHNT and YYREEE (reference sequence). Trimming took 0 bases from V and 1 from J, leaving 7 bases between them. DNA for the CDR3: TGTGCCAGCAGCTTGGACGGCAAGAACACCGGGGAGCTGTTTTTT. Its protein is CASSLDGKNTGELFF.

The gene calls are TRBV5-1 and TRBJ1-4; 7 bases are a match to TRBD1. This CDR3 has 16 amino acids. V dropped 3 bases and J dropped 3; count of bases not matched to a gene: 8. Germline V gene data show CDR1 as SGHRS and CDR2 as YFSETQ. DNA of the CDR3: TGCGCCAGCAGCTCGACCCCGGGACAGCCTAATGAAAAACTGTTTTTT. Encoded protein: CASSSTPGQPNEKLFF.

The genes are TRBV28 and TRBJ2-1; maybe TRBD1 (6 bases). Germline CDR1 reads MDHEN; CDR2 reads SYDVKM. The CDR3 is 14 residues long. V was trimmed by 2 bases and J by 2 bases, leaving 7 bases between them. The CDR3 reads CASSLKGAYNEQFF. CDR3 nucleotide sequence: TGTGCCAGCAGTTTAAAGGGGGCCTACAATGAGCAGTTCTTC. Supplemented by reference TRBV28 and TRBJ2-1, the full variable domain reads DVKVTQSSRYLVKRTGEKVFLECVQDMDHENMFWYRQDPGLGLRLIYFSYDVKMKEKGDIPEGYSVSREKKERFSLILESASTNQTSMYLCASSLKGAYNEQFFGPGTRLTVL.

The genes are TRBV5-1 and TRBJ2-2; 7 bases are a match to TRBD1. The CDR3 runs 14 residues. Germline CDR1 reads SGHRS; CDR2 reads YFSETQ. V lost 4 bases, J lost 7 bases, and 7 bases stayed unmatched. The CDR3 sequence is CASSARGPDGELFF. CDR3 DNA sequence: TGCGCCAGCAGCGCTAGGGGGCCCGACGGGGAGCTGTTTTTT.

In DNA form, the CDR3 reads TGTGCCTGGACAGCTCATGGCAATCAGCCCCAGCATTTT. This translates into CAWTAHGNQPQHF. The V and J genes are TRBV30 and TRBJ1-5; no reliable D call. This CDR3 region has 13 residues. The V end was cut by 4 bases, the J end by 2 bases, with 9 bases between. Germline assignment: CDR1 GTSNPN and CDR2 SVGIG (reference sequence).

The chain is built from TRBV27 and TRBJ2-3, with D possibly called TRBD1 or TRBD2 (7 bases each). The length of the CDR3 is 16 residues. Between the trimmed V and J ends, which lost 5 bases and 4 bases, there was a span of 19 bases. Germline lookup yields CDR1 MNHEY and CDR2 SMNVEV (reference sequence). The CDR3 nucleotides read TGTGCCAGCAGTCCCCCAGGGGGGAGGGGGCCAGATACGCAGTATTTT. Residues: CASSPPGGRGPDTQYF.

The CDR3 protein is CASSSGVSSGNTIYF. For the CDR3, the DNA is TGTGCCAGCAGTTCCGGGGTCAGCTCTGGAAACACCATATATTTT. The chain employs TRBV27 and TRBJ1-3; the D is unclear. Germline-derived CDR1 and CDR2 are MNHEY and SMNVEV (reference sequence). Trimming removed 4 bases at V and 0 bases at J, with 10 bases between. The CDR3 extends over 15 amino acids.

The chain is built from TRBV9 and TRBJ2-3; 10 bases line up with TRBD2. After removal of 3 bases from V and 2 bases from J, the junction contained 15 bases not matched to a gene. Germline loops: CDR1 SGDLS, CDR2 YYNGEE. This CDR3 has 19 amino acids. This CDR3 reads CASSGSREREGRVTDTQYF. The CDR3 DNA reads TGTGCCAGCAGCGGATCCAGAGAGCGGGAGGGCCGGGTCACAGATACGCAGTATTTT.

Here the CDR3 DNA reads TGTGCCAGCTCAAAGGGGACAGCTCAGCCCCAGCATTTT. Translated, it gives CASSKGTAQPQHF. The chain is built from TRBV18 and TRBJ1-5, with 7 bases identical to TRBD1. The CDR3 has 13 amino acids. J gave up 6 bases and V 5 bases, and 4 bases lay outside the gene matches. Looked up from germline, CDR1 is KGHSH and CDR2 is LQKENI.

The chain employs TRBV14 and TRBJ2-5; D is perhaps TRBD2 (6 bases). Germline CDR1 is SGHDN and CDR2 is FVKESK. Trimming cost V 5 bases and J 6 bases, with 7 bases left between them. The CDR3 runs 11 residues. DNA for the CDR3: TGTGCCAGCAGCGGAGGGAAGACCCAGTACTTC. Encoded protein: CASSGGKTQYF.